This paragraph covers one T cell receptor (beta chain) sequence. V was clipped by 2 bases and J by 2 bases, with 10 bases between them. The CDR3 has 14 amino acids. CDR1 and CDR2 (germline): PRHDT, FYEKMQ (reference sequence). Researchers sorted participants into cohorts using their self-reported clinical history. This entry comes from a study of blood T cell repertoires in COVID-19. On the study more broadly: T cells, B-cell-depleted T cells, or PBMCs supplied cDNA or gDNA.

In the original analysis: From reference gene primer amplification, estimates of nucleated cell counts were derived. The method was immunoSEQ multiplex PCR; TCRdb's version includes in-frame clones alone and lacks a portion of them. V, J and clone size are those of that table, while D and trimming were read from the DNA. The data hold roughly 400,000 clones, with nearly 90% observed a single time. The specimen sequenced was PBMCs or T cells enriched from blood (not recorded which). The source is a woman under 30 who had been exposed to COVID-19. V gene TRBV13 combines with J gene TRBJ2-7; tentatively, D is TRBD1 (6 bases). Here the CDR3 DNA reads TGTGCCAGCAGCTTACGACGACAGGCCTACGAGCAGTACTTC. It specifies CASSLRRQAYEQYF.